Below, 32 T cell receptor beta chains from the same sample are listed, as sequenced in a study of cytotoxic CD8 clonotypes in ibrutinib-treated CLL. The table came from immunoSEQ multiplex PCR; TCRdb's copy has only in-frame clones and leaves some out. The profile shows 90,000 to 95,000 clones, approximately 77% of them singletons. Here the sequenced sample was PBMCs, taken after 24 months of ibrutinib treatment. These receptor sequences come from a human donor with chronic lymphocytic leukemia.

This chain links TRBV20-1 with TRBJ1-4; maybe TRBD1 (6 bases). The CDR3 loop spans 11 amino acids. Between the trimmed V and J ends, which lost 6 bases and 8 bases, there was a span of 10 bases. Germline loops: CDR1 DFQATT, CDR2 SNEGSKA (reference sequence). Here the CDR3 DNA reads TGCAGTGCCAGGGGAACCGAAAAACTGTTTTTT. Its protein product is CSARGTEKLFF.

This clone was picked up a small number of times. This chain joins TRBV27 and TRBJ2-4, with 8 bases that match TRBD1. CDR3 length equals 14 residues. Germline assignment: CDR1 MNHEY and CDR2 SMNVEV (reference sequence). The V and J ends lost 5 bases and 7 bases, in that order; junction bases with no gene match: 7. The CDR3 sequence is CASSGQGSGNIQYF. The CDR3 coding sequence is TGTGCCAGCAGTGGACAGGGAAGTGGGAACATTCAGTACTTC.

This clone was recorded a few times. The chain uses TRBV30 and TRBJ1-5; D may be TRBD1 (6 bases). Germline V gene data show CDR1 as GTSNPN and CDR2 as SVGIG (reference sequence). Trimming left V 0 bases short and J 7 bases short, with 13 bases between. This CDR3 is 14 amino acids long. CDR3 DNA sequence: TGTGCCTGGAGTGTTCCGGGGGGGGCACAGCCCCAGCATTTT. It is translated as CAWSVPGGAQPQHF.

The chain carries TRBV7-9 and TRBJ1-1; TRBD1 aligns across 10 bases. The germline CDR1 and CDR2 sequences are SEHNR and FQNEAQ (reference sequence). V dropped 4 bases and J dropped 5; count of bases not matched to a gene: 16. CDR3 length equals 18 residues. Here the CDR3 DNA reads TGTGCCAGCAGCTCCACGTCCGGGACAGGGGAACTGCGGACTGAAGCTTTCTTT. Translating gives CASSSTSGTGELRTEAFF. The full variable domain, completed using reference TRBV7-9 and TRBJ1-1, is DTGVSQNPRHKITKRGQNVTFRCDPISEHNRLYWYRQTLGQGPEFLTYFQNEAQLEKSRLLSDRFSAERPKGSFSTLEIQRTEQGDSAMYLCASSSTSGTGELRTEAFFGQGTRLTVV.

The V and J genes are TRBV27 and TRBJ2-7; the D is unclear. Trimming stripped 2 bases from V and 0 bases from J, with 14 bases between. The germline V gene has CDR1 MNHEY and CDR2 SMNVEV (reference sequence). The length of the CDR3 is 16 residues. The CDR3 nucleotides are TGTGCCAGCAGTTTAATCTCAGCTTTTAGCTCCTACGAGCAGTACTTC. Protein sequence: CASSLISAFSSYEQYF.

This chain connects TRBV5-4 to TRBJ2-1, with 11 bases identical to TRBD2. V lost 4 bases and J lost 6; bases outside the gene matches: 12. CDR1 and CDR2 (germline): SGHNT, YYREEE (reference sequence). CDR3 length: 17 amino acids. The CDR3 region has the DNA TGTGCCAGCAGCAGGAGTAGCGGGAGGGCCCTCAGCAATGAGCAGTTCTTC. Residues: CASSRSSGRALSNEQFF.

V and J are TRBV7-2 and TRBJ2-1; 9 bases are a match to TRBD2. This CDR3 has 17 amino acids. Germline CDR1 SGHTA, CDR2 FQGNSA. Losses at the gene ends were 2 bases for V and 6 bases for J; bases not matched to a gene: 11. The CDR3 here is CASSLMFGGRGINEQFF. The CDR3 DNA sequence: TGTGCCAGCAGCTTAATGTTCGGCGGGAGGGGAATCAATGAGCAGTTCTTC. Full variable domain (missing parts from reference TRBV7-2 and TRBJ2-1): GAGVSQSPSNKVTEKGKDVELRCDPISGHTALYWYRQSLGQGLEFLIYFQGNSAPDKSGLPSDRFSAERTGGSVSTLTIQRTQQEDSAVYLCASSLMFGGRGINEQFFGPGTRLTVL.

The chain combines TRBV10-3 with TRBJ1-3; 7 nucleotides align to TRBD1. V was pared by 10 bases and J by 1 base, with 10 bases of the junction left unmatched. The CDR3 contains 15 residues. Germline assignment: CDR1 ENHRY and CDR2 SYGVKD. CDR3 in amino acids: CATTQGLDSGNTIYF. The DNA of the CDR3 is TGTGCCACCACACAGGGGCTTGATTCTGGAAACACCATATATTTT.

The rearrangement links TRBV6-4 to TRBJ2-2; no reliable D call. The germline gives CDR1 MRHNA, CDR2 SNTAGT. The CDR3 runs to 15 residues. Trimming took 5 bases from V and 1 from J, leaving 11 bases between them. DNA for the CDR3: TGTGCCAGCAGTCGCGTGTTCATGAACACCGGGGAGCTGTTTTTT. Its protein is CASSRVFMNTGELFF.

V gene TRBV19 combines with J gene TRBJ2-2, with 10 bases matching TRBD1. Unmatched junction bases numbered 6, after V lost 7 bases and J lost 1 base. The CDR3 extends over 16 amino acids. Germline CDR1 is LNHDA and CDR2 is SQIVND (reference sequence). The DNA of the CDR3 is TGTGCCAGTACCCCCCGGGACAGGGGGAACACCGGGGAGCTGTTTTTT. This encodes CASTPRDRGNTGELFF.

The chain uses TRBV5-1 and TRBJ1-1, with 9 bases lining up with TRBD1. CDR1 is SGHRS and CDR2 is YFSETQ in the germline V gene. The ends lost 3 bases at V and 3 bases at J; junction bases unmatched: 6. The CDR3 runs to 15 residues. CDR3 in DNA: TGCGCCAGCAGCTGGGGACAGGGCAGAGACACTGAAGCTTTCTTT. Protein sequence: CASSWGQGRDTEAFF.

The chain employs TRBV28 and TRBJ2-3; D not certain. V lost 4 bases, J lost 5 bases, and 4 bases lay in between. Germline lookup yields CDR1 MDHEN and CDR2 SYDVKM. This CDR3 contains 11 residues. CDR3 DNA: TGTGCCAGCAGTTCGATAGATACGCAGTATTTT. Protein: CASSSIDTQYF.

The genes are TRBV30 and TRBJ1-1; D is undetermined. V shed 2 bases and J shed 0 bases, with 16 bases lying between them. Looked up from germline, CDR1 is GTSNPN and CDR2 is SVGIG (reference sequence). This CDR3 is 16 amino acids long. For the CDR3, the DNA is TGTGCCTGGAGTCCGGGGTGGAAATCCATGAACACTGAAGCTTTCTTT. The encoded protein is CAWSPGWKSMNTEAFF.

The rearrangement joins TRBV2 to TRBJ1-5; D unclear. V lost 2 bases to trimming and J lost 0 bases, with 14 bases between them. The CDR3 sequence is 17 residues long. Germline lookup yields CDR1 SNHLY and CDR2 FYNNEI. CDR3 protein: CASSESYATNSNQPQHF. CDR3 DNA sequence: TGTGCCAGCAGTGAATCGTACGCGACAAATAGCAATCAGCCCCAGCATTTT.

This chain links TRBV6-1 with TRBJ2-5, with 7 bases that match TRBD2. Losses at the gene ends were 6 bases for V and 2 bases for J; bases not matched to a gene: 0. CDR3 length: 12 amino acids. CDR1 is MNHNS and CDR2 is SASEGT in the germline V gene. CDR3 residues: CASRLAQETQYF. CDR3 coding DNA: TGTGCCAGCAGACTAGCGCAAGAGACCCAGTACTTC.

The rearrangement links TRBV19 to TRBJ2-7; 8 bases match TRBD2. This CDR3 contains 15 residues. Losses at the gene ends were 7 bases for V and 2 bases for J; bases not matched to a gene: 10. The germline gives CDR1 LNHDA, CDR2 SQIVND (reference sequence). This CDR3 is CASNPGSGTTYEQYF. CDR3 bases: TGTGCCAGTAACCCGGGTAGCGGGACCACCTACGAGCAGTACTTC.

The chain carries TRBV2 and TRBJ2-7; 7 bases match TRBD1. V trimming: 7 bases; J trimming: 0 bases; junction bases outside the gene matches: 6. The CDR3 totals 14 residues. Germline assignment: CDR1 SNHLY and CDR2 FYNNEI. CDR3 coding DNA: TGTGCCAGCACCAGGTGGGACAGCTCCTACGAGCAGTACTTC. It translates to CASTRWDSSYEQYF.

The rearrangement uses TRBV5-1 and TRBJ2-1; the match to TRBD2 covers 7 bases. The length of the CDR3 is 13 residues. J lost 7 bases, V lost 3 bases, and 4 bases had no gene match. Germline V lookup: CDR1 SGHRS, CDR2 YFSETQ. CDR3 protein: CASSSDGGNEQFF. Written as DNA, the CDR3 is TGCGCCAGCAGCTCCGACGGGGGGAATGAGCAGTTCTTC.

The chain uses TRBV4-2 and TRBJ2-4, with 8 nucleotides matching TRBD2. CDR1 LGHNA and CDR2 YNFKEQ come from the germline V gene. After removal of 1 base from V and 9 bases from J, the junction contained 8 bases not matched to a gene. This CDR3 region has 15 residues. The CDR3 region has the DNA TGTGCCAGCAGCCAAGGGGGTCTAGCGGGTGGCATTCAGTACTTC. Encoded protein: CASSQGGLAGGIQYF.

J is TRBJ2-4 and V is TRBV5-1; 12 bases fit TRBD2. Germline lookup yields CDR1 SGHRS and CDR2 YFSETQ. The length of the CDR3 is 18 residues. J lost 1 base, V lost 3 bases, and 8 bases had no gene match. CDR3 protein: CASSSPLAGGPAKNIQYF. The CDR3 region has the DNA TGCGCCAGCAGCTCCCCTCTAGCGGGAGGGCCGGCCAAAAACATTCAGTACTTC.

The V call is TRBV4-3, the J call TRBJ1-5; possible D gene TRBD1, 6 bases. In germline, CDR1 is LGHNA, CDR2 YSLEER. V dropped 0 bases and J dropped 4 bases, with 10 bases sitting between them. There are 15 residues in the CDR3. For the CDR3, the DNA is TGCGCCAGCAGCCAAGACGACAGGCAAAATCAGCCCCAGCATTTT. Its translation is CASSQDDRQNQPQHF.

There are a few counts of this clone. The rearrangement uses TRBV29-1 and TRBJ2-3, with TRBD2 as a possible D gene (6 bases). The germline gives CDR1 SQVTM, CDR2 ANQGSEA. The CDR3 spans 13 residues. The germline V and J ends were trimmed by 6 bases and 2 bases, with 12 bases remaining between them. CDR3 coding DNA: TGCAGCGTCGGGGACTTTCACACAGATACGCAGTATTTT. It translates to CSVGDFHTDTQYF.

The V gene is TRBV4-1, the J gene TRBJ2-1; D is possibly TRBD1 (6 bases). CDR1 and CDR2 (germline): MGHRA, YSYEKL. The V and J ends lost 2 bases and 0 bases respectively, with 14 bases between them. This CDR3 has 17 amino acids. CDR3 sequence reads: CASSQLRGYSSYNEQFF. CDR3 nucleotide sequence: TGCGCCAGCAGCCAACTCAGGGGCTACAGCTCCTACAATGAGCAGTTCTTC.

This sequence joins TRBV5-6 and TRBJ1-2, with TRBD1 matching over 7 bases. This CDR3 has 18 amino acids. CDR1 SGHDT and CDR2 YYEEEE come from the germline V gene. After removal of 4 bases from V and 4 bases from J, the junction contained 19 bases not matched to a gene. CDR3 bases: TGTGCCAGCAGCGGCCTGGGACAGTTCGTTGAGGTTCTCTATGGCTACACCTTC. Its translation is CASSGLGQFVEVLYGYTF. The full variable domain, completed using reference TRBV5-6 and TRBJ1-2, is DAGVTQSPTHLIKTRGQQVTLRCSPKSGHDTVSWYQQALGQGPQFIFQYYEEEERQRGNFPDRFSGHQFPNYSSELNVNALLLGDSALYLCASSGLGQFVEVLYGYTFGSGTRLTVV.

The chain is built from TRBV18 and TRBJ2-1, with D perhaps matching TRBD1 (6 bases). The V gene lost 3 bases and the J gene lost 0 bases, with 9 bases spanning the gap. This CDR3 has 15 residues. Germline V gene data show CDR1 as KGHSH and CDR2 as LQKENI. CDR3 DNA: TGTGCCAGCTCACCGGACAGTAGCTCCTACAATGAGCAGTTCTTC. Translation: CASSPDSSSYNEQFF. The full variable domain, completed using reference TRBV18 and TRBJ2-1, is NAGVMQNPRHLVRRRGQEARLRCSPMKGHSHVYWYRQLPEEGLKFMVYLQKENIIDESGMPKERFSAEFPKEGPSILRIQQVVRGDSAAYFCASSPDSSSYNEQFFGPGTRLTVL.

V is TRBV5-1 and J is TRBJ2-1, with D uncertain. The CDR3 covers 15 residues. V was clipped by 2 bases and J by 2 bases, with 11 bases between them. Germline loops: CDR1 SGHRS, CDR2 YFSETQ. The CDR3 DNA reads TGCGCCAGCAGCTTAGAACAGAAAACCTACAATGAGCAGTTCTTC. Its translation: CASSLEQKTYNEQFF.

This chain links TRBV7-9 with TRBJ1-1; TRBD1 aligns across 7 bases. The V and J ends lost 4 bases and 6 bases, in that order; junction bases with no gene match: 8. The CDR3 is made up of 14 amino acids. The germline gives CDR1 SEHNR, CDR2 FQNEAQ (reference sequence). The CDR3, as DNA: TGTGCCAGCAGCTCAGTCCAGGGGGTTCCTGAAGCTTTCTTT. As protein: CASSSVQGVPEAFF. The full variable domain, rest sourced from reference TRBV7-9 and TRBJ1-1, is DTGVSQNPRHKITKRGQNVTFRCDPISEHNRLYWYRQTLGQGPEFLTYFQNEAQLEKSRLLSDRFSAERPKGSFSTLEIQRTEQGDSAMYLCASSSVQGVPEAFFGQGTRLTVV.

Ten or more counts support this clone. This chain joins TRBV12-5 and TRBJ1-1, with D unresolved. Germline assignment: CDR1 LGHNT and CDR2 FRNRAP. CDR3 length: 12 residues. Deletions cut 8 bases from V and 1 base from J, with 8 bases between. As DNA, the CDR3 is TGTGCTAGTTCGTATCCGAACACTGAAGCTTTCTTT. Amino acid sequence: CASSYPNTEAFF.

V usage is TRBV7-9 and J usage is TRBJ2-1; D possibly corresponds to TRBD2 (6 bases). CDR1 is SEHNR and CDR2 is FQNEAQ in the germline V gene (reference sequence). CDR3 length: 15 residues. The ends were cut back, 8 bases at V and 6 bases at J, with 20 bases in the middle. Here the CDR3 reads CASQEGPTRGNEQFF. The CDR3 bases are TGTGCCAGCCAGGAGGGGCCGACGCGAGGCAATGAGCAGTTCTTC.

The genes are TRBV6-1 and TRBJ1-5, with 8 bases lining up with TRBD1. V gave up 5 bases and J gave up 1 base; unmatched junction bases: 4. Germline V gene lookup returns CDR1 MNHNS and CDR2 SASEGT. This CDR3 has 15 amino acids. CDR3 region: CASSPDRASNQPQHF. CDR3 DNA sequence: TGTGCCAGCAGTCCGGACAGGGCAAGCAATCAGCCCCAGCATTTT.

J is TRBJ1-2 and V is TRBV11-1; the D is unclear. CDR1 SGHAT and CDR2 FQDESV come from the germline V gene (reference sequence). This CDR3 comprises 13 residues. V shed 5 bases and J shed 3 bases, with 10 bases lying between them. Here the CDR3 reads CASSAQADYGYTF. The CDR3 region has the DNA TGTGCCAGCAGCGCCCAGGCCGACTATGGCTACACCTTC.

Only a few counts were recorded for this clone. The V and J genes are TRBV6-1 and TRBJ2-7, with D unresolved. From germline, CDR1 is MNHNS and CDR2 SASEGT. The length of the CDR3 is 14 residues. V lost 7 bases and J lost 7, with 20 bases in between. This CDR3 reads CASNSRTLLGEQYF. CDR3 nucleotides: TGTGCCAGCAACTCTCGGACCCTACTGGGGGAGCAGTACTTC.